Listed below are T cell receptor beta chains from one sample, sequenced in a study of T cell responses to AZD1222 COVID-19 vaccine. Clones were read by immunoSEQ multiplex PCR, and TCRdb kept only the in-frame ones, dropping some. The sample carries 86,000 or so clones, under 95% recorded once. Here the sequenced sample was peripheral blood, taken on day 0 of MenACWY control vaccination. The receptor set was obtained from an adult in good health. The conserved cysteine and the conserved F or W are not part of the CDR3 here.

j_call: TRBJ1-5; cdr3_length: 12; v_call: TRBV28; cdr3_aa: ASGLQGPNQPQH
j_call: TRBJ1-2; cdr3_length: 14; v_call: TRBV28; cdr3_aa: ASSFGSGKGGNGYT
j_call: TRBJ1-1; cdr3_length: 11; v_call: TRBV7-9; cdr3_aa: ASSQGRGTEAF
j_call: TRBJ2-5; cdr3_length: 11; v_call: TRBV6-2/TRBV6-3; cdr3_aa: ASSRGLGETQY
j_call: TRBJ1-1; cdr3_length: 10; v_call: TRBV21-1; cdr3_aa: AGGPRRAEAF
j_call: TRBJ2-5; cdr3_length: 14; v_call: TRBV5-4; cdr3_aa: ASSIFRGTDQETQY
j_call: TRBJ1-1; cdr3_length: 9; v_call: TRBV11-2; cdr3_aa: ASSPNNEAF
j_call: TRBJ2-7; cdr3_length: 11; v_call: TRBV7-9; cdr3_aa: ASSLPSSYEQY
j_call: TRBJ2-6; cdr3_length: 13; v_call: TRBV6-2/TRBV6-3; cdr3_aa: ASSYDGSGANVLT
j_call: TRBJ1-1; cdr3_length: 13; v_call: TRBV4-2; cdr3_aa: ASSQVKGLGTEAF
j_call: TRBJ2-5; cdr3_length: 11; v_call: TRBV18; cdr3_aa: ASLQGGQETQY
j_call: TRBJ2-7; cdr3_length: 10; v_call: TRBV28; cdr3_aa: ASSSSILQQY
j_call: TRBJ2-7; cdr3_length: 12; v_call: TRBV7-6; cdr3_aa: ASSLEGPYYEQY
j_call: TRBJ2-1; cdr3_length: 12; v_call: TRBV28; cdr3_aa: ASSLSTAYNEQF
j_call: TRBJ1-5; cdr3_length: 11; v_call: TRBV5-1; cdr3_aa: ASSFFGGQPQH
j_call: TRBJ2-7; cdr3_length: 10; v_call: TRBV5-8; cdr3_aa: ASSFYLNEQY
j_call: TRBJ2-7; cdr3_length: 15; v_call: TRBV6-1; cdr3_aa: ASSELSSGSSSYEQY
j_call: TRBJ1-5; cdr3_length: 15; v_call: TRBV28; cdr3_aa: ASSSVFHRESNQPQH
j_call: TRBJ1-4; cdr3_length: 13; v_call: TRBV3-1/TRBV3-2; cdr3_aa: ASSLTQGGSEKLF
j_call: TRBJ1-3; cdr3_length: 11; v_call: TRBV30; cdr3_aa: AWRISWRNTIY
j_call: TRBJ1-5; cdr3_length: 12; v_call: TRBV30; cdr3_aa: AWSAQTGNQPQH
j_call: TRBJ1-2; cdr3_length: 12; v_call: TRBV6-6; cdr3_aa: ATRGDSGLYGYT
j_call: TRBJ2-3; cdr3_length: 12; v_call: TRBV19; cdr3_aa: ASSGAGAGDTQY
j_call: TRBJ2-7; cdr3_length: 13; v_call: TRBV5-1; cdr3_aa: ASSLGETGIYEQY
j_call: TRBJ2-7; cdr3_length: 10; v_call: TRBV5-8; cdr3_aa: ASSWQMGEQH
j_call: TRBJ2-2; cdr3_length: 15; v_call: TRBV27; cdr3_aa: ASSPYSGGAGTGELF
j_call: TRBJ2-1; cdr3_length: 14; v_call: TRBV5-4; cdr3_aa: ASSLAIGTEYNEQF
j_call: TRBJ2-1; cdr3_length: 11; v_call: TRBV2; cdr3_aa: ASSVAGGGEQF
j_call: TRBJ1-5; cdr3_length: 10; v_call: TRBV12-3/TRBV12-4; cdr3_aa: ASSWGPQPQH
j_call: TRBJ1-5; cdr3_length: 11; v_call: TRBV28; cdr3_aa: ASSLTGYQPQH
j_call: TRBJ1-2; cdr3_length: 10; v_call: TRBV10-2; cdr3_aa: ASSDRSYGYT
j_call: TRBJ2-5; cdr3_length: 12; v_call: TRBV7-9; cdr3_aa: ASSPGTSGRWKY
j_call: TRBJ2-7; cdr3_length: 14; v_call: TRBV7-2; cdr3_aa: ASSPYNRGDPAEQY
j_call: TRBJ2-1; cdr3_length: 13; v_call: TRBV7-9; cdr3_aa: ASSPLGGRHNEQF
j_call: TRBJ2-2; cdr3_length: 14; v_call: TRBV11-3; cdr3_aa: ASSLRDRGNTGELF
j_call: TRBJ1-1; cdr3_length: 9; v_call: TRBV27; cdr3_aa: ASSWGTEAF
j_call: TRBJ1-5; cdr3_length: 13; v_call: TRBV5-6; cdr3_aa: ASSLAGTGNQPQH
j_call: TRBJ1-5; cdr3_length: 9; v_call: TRBV28; cdr3_aa: ASRGNQPQH
j_call: TRBJ2-1; cdr3_length: 12; v_call: TRBV11-3; cdr3_aa: ASSFSGLANEQF
j_call: TRBJ2-3; cdr3_length: 13; v_call: TRBV28; cdr3_aa: ASRHSGVSTDTQY
j_call: TRBJ2-3; cdr3_length: 12; v_call: TRBV24-1; cdr3_aa: ATSTGQDGNTQY